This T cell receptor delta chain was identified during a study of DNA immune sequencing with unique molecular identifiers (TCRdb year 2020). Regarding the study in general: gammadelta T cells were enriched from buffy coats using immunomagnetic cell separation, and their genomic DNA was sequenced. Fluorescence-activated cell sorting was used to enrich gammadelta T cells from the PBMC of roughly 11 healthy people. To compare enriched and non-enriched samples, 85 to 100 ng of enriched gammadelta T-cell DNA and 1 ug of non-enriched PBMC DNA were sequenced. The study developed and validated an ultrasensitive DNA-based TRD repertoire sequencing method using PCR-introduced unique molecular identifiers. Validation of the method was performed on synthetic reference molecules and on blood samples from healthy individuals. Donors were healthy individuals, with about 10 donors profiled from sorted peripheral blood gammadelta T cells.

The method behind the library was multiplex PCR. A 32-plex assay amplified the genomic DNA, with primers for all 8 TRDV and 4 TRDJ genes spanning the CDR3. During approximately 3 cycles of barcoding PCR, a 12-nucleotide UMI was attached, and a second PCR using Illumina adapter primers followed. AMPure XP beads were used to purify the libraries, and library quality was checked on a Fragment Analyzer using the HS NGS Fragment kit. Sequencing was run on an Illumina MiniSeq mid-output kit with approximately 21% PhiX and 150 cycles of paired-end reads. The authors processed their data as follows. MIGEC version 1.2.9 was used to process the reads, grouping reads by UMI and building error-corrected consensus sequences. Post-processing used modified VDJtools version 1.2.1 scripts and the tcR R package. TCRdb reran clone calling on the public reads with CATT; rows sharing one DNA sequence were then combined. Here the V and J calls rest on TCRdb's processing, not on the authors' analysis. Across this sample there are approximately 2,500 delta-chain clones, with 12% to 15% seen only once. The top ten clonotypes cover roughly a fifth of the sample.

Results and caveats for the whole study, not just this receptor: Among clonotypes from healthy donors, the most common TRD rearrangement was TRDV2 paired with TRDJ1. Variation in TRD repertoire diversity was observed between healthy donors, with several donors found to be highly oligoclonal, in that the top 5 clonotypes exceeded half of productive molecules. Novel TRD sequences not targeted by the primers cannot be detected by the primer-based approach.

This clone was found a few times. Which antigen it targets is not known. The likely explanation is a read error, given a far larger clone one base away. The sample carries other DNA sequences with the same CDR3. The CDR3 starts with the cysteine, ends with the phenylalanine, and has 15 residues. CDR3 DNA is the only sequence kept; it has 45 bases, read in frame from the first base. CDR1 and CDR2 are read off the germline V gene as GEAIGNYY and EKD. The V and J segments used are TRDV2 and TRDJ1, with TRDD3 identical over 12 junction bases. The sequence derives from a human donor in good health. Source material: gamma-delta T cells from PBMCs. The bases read TGTGCCTGTAAACCTTTACTGGGGGATACCGATAAACTTATCTTT. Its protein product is CACKPLLGDTDKLIF.